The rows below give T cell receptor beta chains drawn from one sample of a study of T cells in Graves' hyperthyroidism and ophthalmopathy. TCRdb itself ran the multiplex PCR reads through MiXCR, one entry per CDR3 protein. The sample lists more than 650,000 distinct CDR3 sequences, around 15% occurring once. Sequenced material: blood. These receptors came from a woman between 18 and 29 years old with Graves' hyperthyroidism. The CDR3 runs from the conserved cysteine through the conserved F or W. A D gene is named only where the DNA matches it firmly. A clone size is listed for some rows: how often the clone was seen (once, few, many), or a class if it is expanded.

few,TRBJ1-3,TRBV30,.,CACPSSPGNTIYF,TGTGCCTGCCCGAGCTCCCCTGGAAACACCATATATTTT
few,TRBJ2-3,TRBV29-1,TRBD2,CSVDAGRGTDTQYF,TGCAGCGTTGATGCAGGGAGGGGAACAGATACGCAGTATTTT
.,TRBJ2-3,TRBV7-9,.,CASSRQENGMGDTQYF,TGTGCCAGCAGCAGACAAGAGAACGGGATGGGGGATACGCAGTATTTT
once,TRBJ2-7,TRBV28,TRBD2,CASSLVGTGTRRREQYF,TGTGCCAGCAGTTTAGTAGGCACGGGGACTAGACGAAGGGAGCAGTACTTC
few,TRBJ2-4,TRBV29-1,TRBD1,CSVESGGRNIQYF,TGCAGCGTTGAATCAGGGGGCAGAAACATTCAGTACTTC
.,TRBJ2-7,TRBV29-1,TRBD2,CSVRGGVAGTSYEQYF,TGCAGCGTCCGAGGCGGGGTAGCGGGAACGTCCTACGAGCAGTACTTC
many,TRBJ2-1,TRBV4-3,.,CASSQNADIAYNEQFF,TGCGCCAGCAGCCAGAACGCAGACATCGCGTACAATGAGCAGTTCTTC
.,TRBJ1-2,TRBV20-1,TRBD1,CSARGGQGSGYTF,TGCAGTGCTAGAGGGGGACAGGGGAGTGGCTACACCTTC
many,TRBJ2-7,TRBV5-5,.,CASSLYPGREQYF,TGTGCCAGCAGCTTGTATCCAGGGCGGGAGCAGTACTTC
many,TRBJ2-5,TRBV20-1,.,CSATRIAEPGAQYF,TGCAGTGCTACCCGAATAGCGGAGCCCGGGGCCCAGTACTTC
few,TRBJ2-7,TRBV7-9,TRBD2,CASSAMGLDDEQYF,TGTGCCAGCAGCGCAATGGGACTAGACGACGAGCAGTACTTC